The next 29 T cell receptor beta chains were all read from a single sample in a study of OX40 agonist ivuxolimab in advanced cancers. Using immunoSEQ multiplex PCR, the repertoire was profiled, and TCRdb retains in-frame clones only, with some absent. Among about 83,000 clones listed, about 90% were seen once. This specimen consisted of CD4+ or CD8+ T cells sorted from blood, obtained in a trial of the OX40 agonist ivuxolimab. The receptors were sampled from an adult with an advanced solid tumor such as melanoma, head and neck, liver or kidney cancer.

V and J are TRBV5-5 and TRBJ1-6, with a tentative D call TRBD1 (5 bases). This CDR3 is built from 14 residues. Trimming shortened V by 4 bases and J by 5 bases, and 10 bases separated the two germline ends. The germline V gene has CDR1 SGHKS and CDR2 YYEKEE (reference sequence). Written as DNA, the CDR3 is TGTGCCAGCAGCCTAGGGGCTGATAATTCACCCCTCCACTTT. Protein: CASSLGADNSPLHF.

This clone was counted once. This chain connects TRBV10-2 to TRBJ2-2, with a weak D call TRBD1 (6 bases). The V and J ends lost 7 bases and 2 bases respectively, with 11 bases between them. Germline V CDR1 and CDR2: WSHSY, SAAADI. The CDR3 covers 14 residues. The CDR3 region has the DNA TGCGCCAGCATTCGCAGGGGTAACACCGGGGAGCTGTTTTTT. Residues: CASIRRGNTGELFF.

The chain uses TRBV7-2 and TRBJ2-7; D call uncertain. The CDR3 consists of 12 residues. Germline CDR1 SGHTA, CDR2 FQGNSA. V was pared by 5 bases and J by 3 bases, with 8 bases between. CDR3 coding DNA: TGTGCCAGCAGCCAGATGGGCTACGAGCAGTACTTC. Protein product: CASSQMGYEQYF. Full variable domain (rest looked up from reference TRBV7-2 and TRBJ2-7): GAGVSQSPSNKVTEKGKDVELRCDPISGHTALYWYRQSLGQGLEFLIYFQGNSAPDKSGLPSDRFSAERTGGSVSTLTIQRTQQEDSAVYLCASSQMGYEQYFGPGTRLTVT.

The chain joins TRBV7-6 to TRBJ2-7; 11 positions match TRBD1. This CDR3 is built from 15 residues. V was pared by 5 bases and J by 7 bases, with 10 bases of the junction left unmatched. The germline V gene has CDR1 SGHVS and CDR2 FNYEAQ. The CDR3 DNA is TGTGCCAGCAGCCCAGGGACAGGGGGGCTGGGGGAGCAGTACTTC. Protein product: CASSPGTGGLGEQYF.

The genes are TRBV9 and TRBJ2-7, with TRBD1 identical over 8 bases. CDR1 and CDR2 from the germline V gene are SGDLS and YYNGEE. V was pared by 5 bases and J by 4 bases, with 8 bases of the junction left unmatched. The CDR3 length is 14 residues. The CDR3 spells CASRDRDRPYEQYF. CDR3 in DNA: TGTGCCAGCAGGGACCGGGACAGGCCTTACGAGCAGTACTTC.

This chain joins TRBV4-1 and TRBJ1-5; D perhaps matches TRBD1 (6 bases). Trimming removed 4 bases from V and 7 bases from J, with 14 bases in between. Germline V CDR1 and CDR2: MGHRA, YSYEKL. The CDR3 totals 14 residues. The CDR3 nucleotides are TGCGCCAGCAGCCCTCAGACAGGAGGGCAGCCCCAGCATTTT. Encoded protein: CASSPQTGGQPQHF.

V and J are TRBV6-5 and TRBJ1-2; D not certain. V shed 3 bases and J shed 5 bases, with 13 bases lying between them. CDR3 size: 14 residues. Germline lookup yields CDR1 MNHEY and CDR2 SVGAGI. CDR3 nucleotide sequence: TGTGCCAGCAGTTATCGTACGGACTTTTATGGCTACACCTTC. This gives the protein CASSYRTDFYGYTF.

This rearrangement joins TRBV19 to TRBJ2-7; D is ambiguous. Germline V lookup: CDR1 LNHDA, CDR2 SQIVND (reference sequence). Trimming removed 3 bases from V and 0 bases from J, with 6 bases in between. This CDR3 region has 13 residues. CDR3 sequence (DNA): TGTGCCAGTAGTATTACAGTCTCCTACGAGCAGTACTTC. It yields the protein CASSITVSYEQYF.

V gene TRBV2 combines with J gene TRBJ1-2, with a possible D match to TRBD1 (6 bases). Germline loops: CDR1 SNHLY, CDR2 FYNNEI. V was cut by 7 bases and J by 0 bases, with 12 bases left in between. The CDR3 is made up of 14 amino acids. CDR3: CASTMTGPNYGYTF. The DNA of the CDR3 is TGTGCCAGCACTATGACAGGACCTAACTATGGCTACACCTTC. Full variable domain (remainder filled in from reference TRBV2 and TRBJ1-2): EPEVTQTPSHQVTQMGQEVILRCVPISNHLYFYWYRQILGQKVEFLVSFYNNEISEKSEIFDDQFSVERPDGSNFTLKIRSTKLEDSAMYFCASTMTGPNYGYTFGSGTRLTVV.

This sequence joins TRBV5-1 and TRBJ2-7; possibly TRBD2 for D (5 bases). The germline V gene encodes CDR1 SGHRS and CDR2 YFSETQ. Trimming removed 0 bases from V and 6 bases from J, with 13 bases in between. This CDR3 has 14 amino acids. The CDR3 region is CASSLVAASGEQYF. The DNA of the CDR3 is TGCGCCAGCAGCTTGGTTGCGGCGAGCGGCGAGCAGTACTTC.

This sequence joins TRBV14 and TRBJ2-7; D remains unclear. The CDR3 contains 14 residues. Trimming shortened V by 0 bases and J by 8 bases, and 14 bases separated the two germline ends. CDR1 is SGHDN, CDR2 FVKESK, per germline. CDR3 protein: CASSQEDTIRKQYF. The CDR3 coding sequence is TGTGCCAGCAGCCAAGAAGACACCATCCGAAAGCAGTACTTC. Full variable domain (remainder filled in from reference TRBV14 and TRBJ2-7): EAGVTQFPSHSVIEKGQTVTLRCDPISGHDNLYWYRRVMGKEIKFLLHFVKESKQDESGMPNNRFLAERTGGTYSTLKVQPAELEDSGVYFCASSQEDTIRKQYFGPGTRLTVT.

The rearrangement links TRBV5-5 to TRBJ1-1; TRBD1 matches at 10 bases. CDR3 length equals 18 residues. After removal of 4 bases from V and 0 bases from J, the junction contained 12 bases not matched to a gene. Germline V gene data show CDR1 as SGHKS and CDR2 as YYEKEE (reference sequence). The CDR3 spells CASSPTGTGAYMNTEAFF. For the CDR3, the DNA is TGTGCCAGCAGCCCAACCGGGACAGGGGCTTATATGAACACTGAAGCTTTCTTT. The full variable domain, completed using reference TRBV5-5 and TRBJ1-1, is DAGVTQSPTHLIKTRGQQVTLRCSPISGHKSVSWYQQVLGQGPQFIFQYYEKEERGRGNFPDRFSARQFPNYSSELNVNALLLGDSALYLCASSPTGTGAYMNTEAFFGQGTRLTVV.

This clone was seen only once. The genes are TRBV7-3 and TRBJ2-1, with D possibly being TRBD2 (5 bases). Germline lookup yields CDR1 SGHTA and CDR2 FQGTGA. Trimming took off 2 bases at V and 3 bases at J, with 11 bases between the two ends. The CDR3 has 15 residues. The CDR3 nucleotides are TGTGCCAGCAGCTTAGCGGGTAACGACTACAATGAGCAGTTCTTC. It translates to CASSLAGNDYNEQFF.

The chain carries TRBV6-5 and TRBJ2-7; D is unresolved. Trimming pared 0 bases from V and 0 bases from J, leaving 9 bases between. Germline values: CDR1 MNHEY, CDR2 SVGAGI. CDR3 length equals 15 residues. The CDR3 region has the DNA TGTGCCAGCAGTTACTCGACGCTACCCTCCTACGAGCAGTACTTC. Amino acid sequence: CASSYSTLPSYEQYF.

V is TRBV5-6 and J is TRBJ1-2; D remains ambiguous. There are 15 residues in the CDR3. The germline gives CDR1 SGHDT, CDR2 YYEEEE. Trimming left V 1 base short and J 0 bases short, with 10 bases between. CDR3 sequence (DNA): TGTGCCAGCAGCTTGTCGCCTCCTCCTAACTATGGCTACACCTTC. Translating it yields CASSLSPPPNYGYTF.

The chain links TRBV18 to TRBJ2-1, with 8 bases fitting TRBD2. This CDR3 has 15 residues. Germline V gives CDR1 KGHSH, CDR2 LQKENI. J was trimmed by 0 bases and V by 6 bases; bases with no gene match: 4. CDR3 bases: TGTGCCAGCTCCCCGACTAGCGACTCCTACAATGAGCAGTTCTTC. This translates into CASSPTSDSYNEQFF. Full variable domain (outside the CDR3, taken from reference TRBV18 and TRBJ2-1): NAGVMQNPRHLVRRRGQEARLRCSPMKGHSHVYWYRQLPEEGLKFMVYLQKENIIDESGMPKERFSAEFPKEGPSILRIQQVVRGDSAAYFCASSPTSDSYNEQFFGPGTRLTVL.

V is TRBV5-8 and J is TRBJ1-2; D ambiguous. The CDR3 has 13 residues. The germline gives CDR1 SGHTS, CDR2 YDEGEE. Between the trimmed V and J ends, which lost 2 bases and 5 bases, there was a span of 10 bases. The CDR3 protein is CASSLPSRYGYTF. The DNA of the CDR3 is TGTGCCAGCAGCTTACCCTCGCGGTATGGCTACACCTTC.

This CDR3 is CASSPGVTYEQYF. In DNA form, the CDR3 reads TGTGCCAGCAGCCCGGGCGTAACCTACGAGCAGTACTTC. The gene calls are TRBV11-3 and TRBJ2-7; D uncertain. Germline loops: CDR1 SGHNT, CDR2 YENEEA. The length of the CDR3 is 13 residues. The ends were cut back, 5 bases at V and 2 bases at J, with 10 bases in the middle. The whole variable domain, remainder taken from reference TRBV11-3 and TRBJ2-7, is EAGVVQSPRYKIIEKKQPVAFWCNPISGHNTLYWYLQNLGQGPELLIRYENEEAVDDSQLPKDRFSAERLKGVDSTLKIQPAELGDSAVYLCASSPGVTYEQYFGPGTRLTVT.

CDR3 sequence (DNA): TGTGCCAGCAGGTCGACTGGAAGTGGGCAGTACTTC. This encodes CASRSTGSGQYF. The V gene is TRBV7-9, the J gene TRBJ2-7; D gene unclear. The germline CDR1 and CDR2 sequences are SEHNR and FQNEAQ (reference sequence). V was clipped by 6 bases and J by 9 bases, with 15 bases between them. The CDR3 runs to 12 residues.

The chain recombines TRBV4-1 with TRBJ2-7; D might be TRBD2 (6 bases). The CDR3 runs 14 residues. V gave up 3 bases and J gave up 5 bases, with 14 bases separating them. Germline-derived CDR1 and CDR2 are MGHRA and YSYEKL. The CDR3 spells CASSQLGGYDEQYF. The CDR3 nucleotides are TGCGCCAGCAGCCAGCTGGGGGGTTACGACGAGCAGTACTTC.

The genes are TRBV5-4 and TRBJ2-7; TRBD2 is a possible D gene (7 bases). V was pared by 6 bases and J by 1 base, with 17 bases between. From germline, CDR1 is SGHNT and CDR2 YYREEE (reference sequence). The CDR3 length is 15 residues. As DNA, the CDR3 is TGTGCCAGCACCGCGGGGGCCCCGACTTCCTACGAGCAGTACTTC. Its translation: CASTAGAPTSYEQYF.

V usage is TRBV27 and J usage is TRBJ1-1, with 9 bases identical to TRBD1. CDR1 is MNHEY and CDR2 is SMNVEV in the germline V gene (reference sequence). This CDR3 is 15 amino acids long. Trimming took 3 bases from V and 6 from J; bases not matched to a gene: 8. CDR3 DNA sequence: TGTGCCAGCAGTTTTTCCGGGACAGGGAAGCCTGAAGCTTTCTTT. This gives the protein CASSFSGTGKPEAFF.

The V and J genes are TRBV29-1 and TRBJ1-4; no reliable D call. The V and J ends lost 1 base and 5 bases respectively, with 17 bases between them. CDR1 is SQVTM and CDR2 is ANQGSEA in the germline V gene. This CDR3 spans 16 amino acids. In DNA, the CDR3 is TGCAGCGTTGAAGGGGTAGAAGCGGAGACGAATGAAAAACTGTTTTTT. This sequence encodes CSVEGVEAETNEKLFF.

The chain is built from TRBV7-2 and TRBJ1-1; D not resolved. The CDR3 has 12 amino acids. Trimming removed 2 bases from V and 0 bases from J, with 1 base in between. Germline loops: CDR1 SGHTA, CDR2 FQGNSA. CDR3 bases: TGTGCCAGCAGCTTACTGAACACTGAAGCTTTCTTT. Protein: CASSLLNTEAFF.

This sequence joins TRBV7-9 and TRBJ2-3, with TRBD2 identical over 7 bases. CDR1 is SEHNR, CDR2 FQNEAQ, per germline (reference sequence). The CDR3 is 18 amino acids. Germline trimming cut 1 base from V and 0 bases from J; bases unmatched to any gene: 10. CDR3 sequence reads: CASSLGPRLAQSTDTQYF. The DNA for the CDR3 is TGTGCCAGCAGCTTAGGGCCCCGACTAGCCCAAAGCACAGATACGCAGTATTTT.

The V call is TRBV4-2, the J call TRBJ2-1, with 9 bases that match TRBD2. Germline CDR1 LGHNA, CDR2 YNFKEQ. J was trimmed by 7 bases and V by 4 bases; bases with no gene match: 8. This CDR3 is 15 amino acids long. In DNA form, the CDR3 reads TGTGCCAGCAGCCTAGGGGCGGGGGGGCCTAATGAGCAGTTCTTC. As protein: CASSLGAGGPNEQFF.

This rearrangement joins TRBV9 to TRBJ1-5; no definite D call. The CDR3 is 14 amino acids. Germline V gene sequence: CDR1 SGDLS, CDR2 YYNGEE. V was pared by 0 bases and J by 6 bases, with 10 bases between. The CDR3 reads CASSVGLTGQPQHF. Here the CDR3 DNA reads TGTGCCAGCAGCGTAGGACTTACGGGTCAGCCCCAGCATTTT.

The chain combines TRBV7-8 with TRBJ2-7; weak D call: TRBD1 (6 bases). Trimming shortened V by 1 base and J by 9 bases, and 10 bases separated the two germline ends. This CDR3 has 12 residues. In germline, CDR1 is SGHVS, CDR2 FQNEAQ. The CDR3 DNA follows: TGTGCCAGCAGCTTAGAGGACAGTAGGCAGTACTTC. Its protein product is CASSLEDSRQYF.

The rearrangement joins TRBV6-5 to TRBJ2-7; D may be TRBD2 (5 bases). The CDR3 extends over 15 amino acids. V was pared by 4 bases and J by 0 bases, with 13 bases between. Germline-derived CDR1 and CDR2 are MNHEY and SVGAGI. The chain's CDR3 is CASSSSHSVSYEQYF. DNA of the CDR3: TGTGCCAGCAGTTCCTCCCATAGCGTCTCCTACGAGCAGTACTTC.